One and the same sample provided the 23 T cell receptor beta chains below, sequenced in a study of blood T cell repertoires in COVID-19. Method: immunoSEQ multiplex PCR; TCRdb's copy keeps in-frame clones and lacks some. This table has some 90,000 clones, about 89% appearing once. Sequences were obtained from peripheral blood. The receptors originated from a man aged 45-60 years with COVID-19, enrolled during active disease.

The rearrangement uses TRBV24-1 and TRBJ2-1; maybe TRBD1 (6 bases). The CDR3 loop spans 18 amino acids. Germline CDR1 and CDR2: KGHDR and SFDVKD. V gave up 5 bases and J gave up 4 bases, with 23 bases separating them. The CDR3 bases are TGTGCCACCAGTGGGGTGGACAGCGTCAGACGGGCGTACAATGAGCAGTTCTTC. Amino acid sequence: CATSGVDSVRRAYNEQFF.

The chain uses TRBV10-3 and TRBJ1-2, with 7 bases fitting TRBD1. CDR1 is ENHRY, CDR2 SYGVKD, per germline. V trimming: 0 bases; J trimming: 5 bases; junction bases outside the gene matches: 6. This CDR3 spans 15 amino acids. CDR3 sequence: CAISESGGGWYGYTF. The CDR3 coding sequence is TGTGCCATCAGTGAGTCAGGGGGCGGTTGGTATGGCTACACCTTC.

The chain joins TRBV5-1 to TRBJ1-2; tentatively, D is TRBD1 (5 bases). With 0 bases removed from V and 5 bases from J, the gap between germline ends came to 8 bases. The CDR3 runs to 13 residues. The V gene's germline CDR1 is SGHRS and CDR2 YFSETQ. In DNA, the CDR3 is TGCGCCAGCAGCTTGGCGACAGAGTATGGCTACACCTTC. It is translated as CASSLATEYGYTF.

The chain uses TRBV7-9 and TRBJ1-2; 8 bases align to TRBD1. J gave up 6 bases and V 5 bases, and 8 bases lay outside the gene matches. Germline assignment: CDR1 SEHNR and CDR2 FQNEAQ (reference sequence). The CDR3 runs to 14 residues. CDR3 coding DNA: TGTGCCAGCAGCGGACAGGGAGGGATGGATGGCTACACCTTC. Amino acids: CASSGQGGMDGYTF.

The V gene is TRBV5-1, the J gene TRBJ2-2; TRBD1 matches 7 bases. With V trimmed by 1 base and J by 0 bases, 6 bases remained unmatched. The CDR3 contains 17 residues. Germline V lookup: CDR1 SGHRS, CDR2 YFSETQ. The CDR3 protein is CASSLREGTANTGELFF. CDR3 DNA sequence: TGCGCCAGCAGCTTGAGAGAGGGGACAGCGAACACCGGGGAGCTGTTTTTT. The full variable domain, completed using reference TRBV5-1 and TRBJ2-2, is KAGVTQTPRYLIKTRGQQVTLSCSPISGHRSVSWYQQTPGQGLQFLFEYFSETQRNKGNFPGRFSGRQFSNSRSEMNVSTLELGDSALYLCASSLREGTANTGELFFGEGSRLTVL.

This clone is a singleton in its sample. V and J are TRBV5-4 and TRBJ2-1; D remains ambiguous. The germline V gene encodes CDR1 SGHNT and CDR2 YYREEE (reference sequence). Trimming removed 0 bases at V and 0 bases at J, with 10 bases between. The CDR3 totals 16 residues. CDR3 amino acids: CASSLGGPVSYNEQFF. CDR3 nucleotides: TGTGCCAGCAGCTTGGGAGGCCCGGTCTCCTACAATGAGCAGTTCTTC.

This rearrangement joins TRBV9 to TRBJ2-1; the match to TRBD1 covers 11 bases. The CDR3 has 17 residues. Germline V gene lookup returns CDR1 SGDLS and CDR2 YYNGEE. The trim removed 3 bases at V and 4 bases at J, leaving 9 bases unmatched. CDR3 nucleotide sequence: TGTGCCAGCAGCGACCGAATGGGGACAGGGGGTTACAATGAGCAGTTCTTC. Translation: CASSDRMGTGGYNEQFF.

The J gene is TRBJ1-1, the V gene TRBV12-3 or TRBV12-4; 7 positions match TRBD1. This CDR3 has 11 residues. J lost 10 bases, V lost 5 bases, and 4 bases had no gene match. The CDR3 DNA follows: TGTGCCAGCAGTGGGGCAGGGGGAGCTTTCTTT. Its protein is CASSGAGGAFF.

The chain has TRBV11-3 and TRBJ2-7; 8 bases are a match to TRBD1. The germline V gene encodes CDR1 SGHNT and CDR2 YENEEA. The CDR3 runs to 14 residues. J was trimmed by 5 bases and V by 5 bases; bases with no gene match: 8. The CDR3 DNA reads as TGTGCCAGCAGCCCCCGTGCAGGGGGCGACGAGCAGTACTTC. Protein: CASSPRAGGDEQYF.

CDR3 in amino acids: CATSGGQGAGYTF. CDR3 coding DNA: TGTGCCACCAGTGGGGGACAGGGTGCTGGCTACACCTTC. The chain joins TRBV24-1 to TRBJ1-2; 9 nucleotides agree with TRBD1. Germline loops: CDR1 KGHDR, CDR2 SFDVKD. This CDR3 spans 13 amino acids. V trimming: 5 bases; J trimming: 7 bases; junction bases outside the gene matches: 4.

The V gene is TRBV2, the J gene TRBJ1-5; a weak D match, TRBD1 (5 bases). Between the trimmed V and J ends, which lost 5 bases and 0 bases, there was a span of 17 bases. The CDR3 has 17 amino acids. Germline-derived CDR1 and CDR2 are SNHLY and FYNNEI. CDR3 protein: CASSQGMAGHSNQPQHF. The CDR3 nucleotides are TGTGCCAGCAGTCAGGGAATGGCAGGTCATAGCAATCAGCCCCAGCATTTT.

The J gene is TRBJ2-7, the V gene TRBV6-5, with 7 positions matching TRBD1. This CDR3 spans 14 amino acids. Trimming removed 4 bases from V and 3 bases from J; junction bases left unmatched: 6. Germline CDR1 reads MNHEY; CDR2 reads SVGAGI. The CDR3 region is CASSSRTGFYEQYF. In DNA, the CDR3 is TGTGCCAGCAGTTCCCGGACAGGATTCTACGAGCAGTACTTC.

The rearrangement links TRBV5-1 to TRBJ1-6; tentatively, D is TRBD1 (6 bases). The CDR3 runs 17 residues. Trimming left V 5 bases short and J 0 bases short, with 15 bases between. Per the germline V gene, CDR1 is SGHRS and CDR2 is YFSETQ. CDR3 region: CASRNFGQSSYNSPLHF. The CDR3 coding sequence is TGCGCCAGCAGAAATTTCGGACAGAGCTCCTATAATTCACCCCTCCACTTT.

V gene TRBV7-2 combines with J gene TRBJ1-2, with 8 bases fitting TRBD1. The germline gives CDR1 SGHTA, CDR2 FQGNSA. CDR3 length equals 16 residues. After removal of 1 base from V and 1 base from J, the junction contained 5 bases not matched to a gene. In nucleotides, the CDR3 is TGTGCCAGCAGCTTAGGAGGACAGGGCAGTAACTATGGCTACACCTTC. As protein: CASSLGGQGSNYGYTF. Full variable domain (missing parts from reference TRBV7-2 and TRBJ1-2): GAGVSQSPSNKVTEKGKDVELRCDPISGHTALYWYRQSLGQGLEFLIYFQGNSAPDKSGLPSDRFSAERTGGSVSTLTIQRTQQEDSAVYLCASSLGGQGSNYGYTFGSGTRLTVV.

This clone has only a few counts. The CDR3 sequence is CASSEKSGLAKNIQYF. As DNA, the CDR3 is TGTGCCAGCAGTGAGAAGTCAGGTCTAGCCAAAAACATTCAGTACTTC. This chain connects TRBV2 to TRBJ2-4; unclear D gene. This CDR3 is built from 16 residues. Germline CDR1 is SNHLY and CDR2 is FYNNEI. V was shortened by 3 bases and J by 0 bases, with 12 bases between the two germline ends.

This clone was picked up a small number of times. The chain uses TRBV5-8 and TRBJ2-1; the D gene is possibly TRBD2 (5 bases). Germline assignment: CDR1 SGHTS and CDR2 YDEGEE. V lost 0 bases to trimming and J lost 9 bases, with 16 bases between them. This CDR3 has 15 amino acids. The CDR3: CASSLVNGGWGEQFF. DNA of the CDR3: TGTGCCAGCAGCTTGGTTAATGGAGGATGGGGTGAGCAGTTCTTC.

V gene TRBV19 combines with J gene TRBJ1-1, with D possibly matching TRBD1 (6 bases). V was shortened by 0 bases and J by 2 bases, with 10 bases between the two germline ends. The CDR3 runs 15 residues. Germline V lookup: CDR1 LNHDA, CDR2 SQIVND (reference sequence). Written as DNA, the CDR3 is TGTGCCAGTAGTATAGACTCGGACAGCAACACTGAAGCTTTCTTT. As protein: CASSIDSDSNTEAFF.

This clone was seen just once. J is TRBJ2-3 and V is TRBV10-3, with 11 bases that match TRBD2. Germline CDR1 reads ENHRY; CDR2 reads SYGVKD. This CDR3 is 17 amino acids long. V was clipped by 4 bases and J by 1 base; unmatched bases: 7. The CDR3 spells CAISGPTSGVRTDTQYF. The CDR3 bases are TGTGCCATCAGTGGGCCGACTAGCGGGGTACGCACAGATACGCAGTATTTT.

The chain links TRBV28 to TRBJ2-7, with 9 bases matching TRBD1. The junction had 4 bases not matched to a gene; V was cut back by 2 bases and J by 2 bases. This CDR3 spans 15 amino acids. Germline assignment: CDR1 MDHEN and CDR2 SYDVKM. The CDR3 DNA sequence: TGTGCCAGCAGTTTAGGGGACAGGGTGGCCTACGAGCAGTACTTC. Translating gives CASSLGDRVAYEQYF.

J is TRBJ2-3 and V is TRBV5-1; D unclear. Germline values: CDR1 SGHRS, CDR2 YFSETQ. This CDR3 comprises 14 residues. The V end was cut by 3 bases, the J end by 2 bases, with 10 bases between. The CDR3, as DNA: TGCGCCAGCAGCTGGCCGGAGAACACAGATACGCAGTATTTT. Its protein product is CASSWPENTDTQYF. Supplemented by reference TRBV5-1 and TRBJ2-3, the full variable domain reads KAGVTQTPRYLIKTRGQQVTLSCSPISGHRSVSWYQQTPGQGLQFLFEYFSETQRNKGNFPGRFSGRQFSNSRSEMNVSTLELGDSALYLCASSWPENTDTQYFGPGTRLTVL.

This chain connects TRBV2 to TRBJ1-5; D not resolved. Trimming removed 1 base at V and 1 base at J, with 5 bases between. From germline, CDR1 is SNHLY and CDR2 FYNNEI. The CDR3 consists of 14 residues. The CDR3 protein is CASSEVGSNQPQHF. As DNA, the CDR3 is TGTGCCAGCAGTGAAGTGGGCAGCAATCAGCCCCAGCATTTT.

This chain uses TRBV18 with TRBJ1-6; D possibly corresponds to TRBD1 (5 bases). V gave up 4 bases and J gave up 7 bases, with 17 bases separating them. Germline V gene data show CDR1 as KGHSH and CDR2 as LQKENI. The CDR3 is 16 amino acids. Here the CDR3 reads CASSLQSGRGNSPLHF. The CDR3 DNA reads TGTGCCAGCTCACTACAATCGGGGAGGGGCAATTCACCCCTCCACTTT.

This rearrangement joins TRBV5-5 to TRBJ2-7; D gene uncertain. CDR3 length: 12 residues. The germline CDR1 and CDR2 sequences are SGHKS and YYEKEE (reference sequence). Trimming shortened V by 0 bases and J by 4 bases, and 5 bases separated the two germline ends. This chain's CDR3 is CASSLVRYEQYF. The CDR3 DNA reads TGTGCCAGCAGCTTGGTTAGATACGAGCAGTACTTC.